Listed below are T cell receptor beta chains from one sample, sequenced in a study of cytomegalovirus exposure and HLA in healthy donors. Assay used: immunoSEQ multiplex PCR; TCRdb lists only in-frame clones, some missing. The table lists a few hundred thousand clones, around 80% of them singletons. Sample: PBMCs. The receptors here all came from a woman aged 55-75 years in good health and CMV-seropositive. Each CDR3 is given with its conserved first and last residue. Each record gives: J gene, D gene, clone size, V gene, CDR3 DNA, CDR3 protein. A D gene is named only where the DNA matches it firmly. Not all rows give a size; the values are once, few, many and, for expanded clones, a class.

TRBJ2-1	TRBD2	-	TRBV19	TGTGCCAGTAGTAAACTAGCGGGTGGTTACAATGAGCAGTTCTTC	CASSKLAGGYNEQFF
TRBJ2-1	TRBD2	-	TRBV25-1	TGTGCCAGCAGTGAGTCTAGCGGGAGAATCTACAATGAGCAGTTCTTC	CASSESSGRIYNEQFF
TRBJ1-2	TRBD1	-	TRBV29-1	TGCAGCGTTCTACGGGACAGATCTAACTATGGCTACACCTTC	CSVLRDRSNYGYTF
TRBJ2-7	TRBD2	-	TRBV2	TGTGCCAGCAGTGCGGGACTAGCGGACTCCTACGAGCAGTACTTC	CASSAGLADSYEQYF
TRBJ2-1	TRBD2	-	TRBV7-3	TGTGCCAGCAGCTTAGCGGGAGTATACAATGAGCAGTTCTTC	CASSLAGVYNEQFF
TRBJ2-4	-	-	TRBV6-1	TGTGCCAGCAGATTTACCTCAGGGGAAATCCAGTACTTC	CASRFTSGEIQYF
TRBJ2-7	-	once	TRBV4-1	TGCGCCAGCAGCCAAGGCGGGGTCTTCCCCCCCGCCTACGAGCAGTACTTC	CASSQGGVFPPAYEQYF
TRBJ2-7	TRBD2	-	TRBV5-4	TGTGCCAGCAGTCCCGGACTAGCGGAAATCTACGAGCAGTACTTC	CASSPGLAEIYEQYF
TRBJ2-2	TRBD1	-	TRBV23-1	TGCGCCAGCACCAGGGACAGGGGTTGTGCCACCGGGGAGCTGTTTTTT	CASTRDRGCATGELFF
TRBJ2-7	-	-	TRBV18	TGTGCCAGCTCACTTTCCGAATCCTACGAGCAGTACTTC	CASSLSESYEQYF
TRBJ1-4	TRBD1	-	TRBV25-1	TGTGCCAGCAGTGAATTAGGAGGGGGCCCATGGACTAATGAAAAACTGTTTTTT	CASSELGGGPWTNEKLFF